This T cell receptor beta chain was sequenced for a study of T cells expressing NK-cell markers. TCRdb re-called the 5' RACE reads and shows each CDR3 protein once, DNA omitted. The sample's table shows 300,000 or so distinct CDR3 sequences. The CDR3 runs 12 residues. Germline loops: CDR1 SQVTM, CDR2 ANQGSEA. V usage is TRBV29-1 and J usage is TRBJ2-5; the TCRdb call, TRBD2, lacks DNA for checking. This TCR was sampled from a woman between 18 and 70 years old in good health. The sample was blood T cells: a sorted CD56 or NKG2C T cell subset, CD4+ or CD8+ T cells, or bulk PBMC T cells (not recorded which). The CDR3 loop is CSAGLALETQYF.